Below are 27 T cell receptor beta chains sequenced from a single sample in a study of T cells in Graves' hyperthyroidism and ophthalmopathy. Amplification targeted TCR beta CDR3 regions from RNA transcripts. RT-PCR in the first round (using the HTBI primer set) targeted the TCR CDR3. TCRdb redid the calling of the multiplex PCR reads with MiXCR, one entry per CDR3 protein. The sample shows some 580,000 distinct CDR3 sequences, roughly 16% of them seen only once. The sample taken for sequencing was blood. The receptors were gathered from a woman aged 35 to 49 with Graves' ophthalmopathy.

The chain is built from TRBV6-5 and TRBJ2-7; D possibly corresponds to TRBD1 (6 bases). The CDR3 has 15 residues. The V gene's germline CDR1 is MNHEY and CDR2 SVGAGI. Trimming cost V 2 bases and J 3 bases, with 14 bases left between them. The CDR3 bases are TGTGCCAGCAGTTACATCGGTGGGACAATCTACGAGCAGTACTTC. This codes for CASSYIGGTIYEQYF.

This clonotype was seen many times. This chain links TRBV28 with TRBJ2-7, with D tentatively TRBD1 (6 bases). Trimming removed 3 bases at V and 3 bases at J, with 15 bases between. The CDR3 covers 15 residues. Germline V lookup: CDR1 MDHEN, CDR2 SYDVKM. Here the CDR3 DNA reads TGTGCCAGCAGTTTGCCCGAGAGGGACATCTACGAGCAGTACTTC. Encoded protein: CASSLPERDIYEQYF.

The chain uses TRBV20-1 and TRBJ2-5; 12 bases match TRBD1. V gave up 6 bases and J gave up 6 bases; unmatched junction bases: 8. This CDR3 is built from 14 residues. The germline gives CDR1 DFQATT, CDR2 SNEGSKA (reference sequence). CDR3 region: CSAKTGTGGKTQYF. The CDR3 DNA reads TGCAGTGCCAAGACCGGGACAGGGGGCAAGACCCAGTACTTC.

With respect to this clonotype: At one boundary the junction diverges from the germline segment, which might be a read error. The chain combines TRBV20-1 with TRBJ2-3; 7 nucleotides line up with TRBD1. This CDR3 region has 14 residues. CDR1 DFQATT and CDR2 SNEGSKA come from the germline V gene (reference sequence). This CDR3 reads CSARGQTFTDTRYF. Here the CDR3 DNA reads TGCAGTGCTAGGGGACAGACCTTCACAGATACGCGGTATTTT.

In this sample, this clonotype turned up a few times. The V call is TRBV11-1, the J call TRBJ2-1; the D gene is possibly TRBD2 (6 bases). The V gene's germline CDR1 is SGHAT and CDR2 FQDESV (reference sequence). This CDR3 spans 17 amino acids. The V end was cut by 4 bases, the J end by 5 bases, with 21 bases between. CDR3: CASSSPLDGSFNNEQFF. CDR3 nucleotides: TGTGCCAGCAGCTCCCCTTTAGACGGGAGCTTTAACAATGAGCAGTTCTTC. The variable domain in full, completed from reference TRBV11-1 and TRBJ2-1, reads EAEVAQSPRYKITEKSQAVAFWCDPISGHATLYWYRQILGQGPELLVQFQDESVVDDSQLPKDRFSAERLKGVDSTLKIQPAELGDSAMYLCASSSPLDGSFNNEQFFGPGTRLTVL.

In this sample, this clonotype turned up many times. The chain joins TRBV2 to TRBJ2-7; D remains unclear. Germline V CDR1 and CDR2: SNHLY, FYNNEI. The CDR3 spans 11 residues. The V gene lost 8 bases and the J gene lost 3 bases, with 8 bases spanning the gap. CDR3 region: CASRHLYEQYF. The CDR3 DNA reads as TGTGCCAGCCGGCACCTCTACGAGCAGTACTTC.

The DNA of the CDR3 is TGTGCCAGCAGCGGACTGGACAATGAGCAGTTCTTC. It translates to CASSGLDNEQFF. The chain joins TRBV5-4 to TRBJ2-1, with a possible D match to TRBD2 (5 bases). The V gene lost 4 bases and the J gene lost 5 bases, with 7 bases spanning the gap. The CDR3 consists of 12 residues. The germline V gene encodes CDR1 SGHNT and CDR2 YYREEE (reference sequence).

The V and J genes are TRBV7-9 and TRBJ2-5, with D possibly being TRBD1 or TRBD2 (6 bases each). V was pared by 4 bases and J by 5 bases, with 11 bases between. CDR3 length: 13 residues. Germline CDR1 SEHNR, CDR2 FQNEAQ (reference sequence). The chain's CDR3 is CASSYGGWETQYF. In DNA, the CDR3 is TGTGCCAGCAGCTACGGGGGCTGGGAGACCCAGTACTTC.

This clonotype turned up a few times. The chain links TRBV7-9 to TRBJ1-6; D not resolved. This CDR3 comprises 14 residues. Germline V gene data show CDR1 as SEHNR and CDR2 as FQNEAQ (reference sequence). Trimming cost V 0 bases and J 3 bases, with 3 bases left between them. The CDR3 DNA sequence: TGTGCCAGCAGCTTAGCGTTCTATAATTCACCCCTCCACTTT. Translating gives CASSLAFYNSPLHF.

The CDR3 is CASSYNSRGIDSPLHF. The CDR3 DNA follows: TGTGCCAGCAGTTACAATAGCAGGGGTATTGATTCACCCCTCCACTTT. The chain links TRBV6-1 to TRBJ1-6, with a tentative D call TRBD1 (6 bases). The CDR3 extends over 16 amino acids. Trimming stripped 5 bases from V and 8 bases from J, with 19 bases between. Germline V gives CDR1 MNHNS, CDR2 SASEGT.

The CDR3 DNA is TGTGCCAGCTCAGAAGGACAGGGGAGGTCCCAGTACTTC. Its translation: CASSEGQGRSQYF. The J gene is TRBJ2-5, the V gene TRBV18; 9 nucleotides agree with TRBD1. Germline V gene lookup returns CDR1 KGHSH and CDR2 LQKENI. The CDR3 runs to 13 residues. After removal of 5 bases from V and 9 bases from J, the junction contained 7 bases not matched to a gene. Looking up the rest from reference TRBV18 and TRBJ2-5 gives the full variable domain: NAGVMQNPRHLVRRRGQEARLRCSPMKGHSHVYWYRQLPEEGLKFMVYLQKENIIDESGMPKERFSAEFPKEGPSILRIQQVVRGDSAAYFCASSEGQGRSQYFGPGTRLLVL.

At least ten counts were recorded for this clonotype. The rearrangement uses TRBV6-2 or TRBV6-3 and TRBJ2-1, with 7 bases lining up with TRBD2. The CDR3 is made up of 21 amino acids. From germline, CDR1 is MNHEY and CDR2 SVGEGT. V lost 1 base to trimming and J lost 0 bases; unmatched junction nucleotides: 18. CDR3 region: CASSYFPRLAERSSSYNEQFF. The DNA of the CDR3 is TGTGCCAGCAGTTACTTCCCCCGTCTAGCGGAGCGATCCAGCTCCTACAATGAGCAGTTCTTC.

This clonotype was counted ten times or more. This sequence joins TRBV20-1 and TRBJ2-2; unclear D gene. The CDR3 is 15 amino acids. Germline V gives CDR1 DFQATT, CDR2 SNEGSKA (reference sequence). V was cut by 3 bases and J by 3 bases, with 14 bases left in between. The CDR3 DNA reads as TGCAGTGCTAGGGGATTAGACGGTGACACCGGGGAGCTGTTTTTT. It is translated as CSARGLDGDTGELFF.

This clonotype has ten or more counts. V and J are TRBV2 and TRBJ1-4; D may be TRBD1 (5 bases). Trimming took off 0 bases at V and 12 bases at J, with 11 bases between the two ends. The CDR3 is 13 amino acids. CDR1 and CDR2 from the germline V gene are SNHLY and FYNNEI. The CDR3 here is CASSEAEEGELFF. CDR3 DNA: TGTGCCAGCAGTGAAGCGGAGGAAGGGGAACTGTTTTTT.

This clonotype showed up many times. V and J are TRBV24-1 and TRBJ2-5; 8 bases agree with TRBD2. Germline CDR1 reads KGHDR; CDR2 reads SFDVKD. There are 12 residues in the CDR3. The J segment lost 4 bases and the V segment lost 6 bases, leaving 0 bases of the junction unmatched. CDR3 bases: TGTGCCACCAGTCTAGCGGGAGAGACCCAGTACTTC. Amino acid sequence: CATSLAGETQYF.

This clonotype was observed a handful of times. The V call is TRBV24-1, the J call TRBJ2-3; D remains ambiguous. Germline V lookup: CDR1 KGHDR, CDR2 SFDVKD. Trimming pared 5 bases from V and 2 bases from J, leaving 4 bases between. The CDR3 runs 12 residues. CDR3 protein: CATSANTDTQYF. In DNA form, the CDR3 reads TGTGCCACCAGTGCTAACACAGATACGCAGTATTTT.

The gene calls are TRBV28 and TRBJ1-5, with 12 bases fitting TRBD1. This CDR3 is built from 19 residues. V shed 4 bases and J 0 bases; nucleotides not matched to a gene: 10. Germline assignment: CDR1 MDHEN and CDR2 SYDVKM. The CDR3 spells CASSYTRDRGPYSNQPQHF. As DNA, the CDR3 is TGTGCCAGCAGTTACACCCGGGACAGGGGGCCTTATAGCAATCAGCCCCAGCATTTT.

This clonotype was picked up one time. The rearrangement links TRBV24-1 to TRBJ2-6, with D possibly called TRBD1 or TRBD2 (6 bases each). CDR3 length equals 18 residues. Trimming cost V 3 bases and J 0 bases, with 14 bases left between them. Germline CDR1 reads KGHDR; CDR2 reads SFDVKD. This CDR3 reads CATSDVPGGRSGANVLTF. The CDR3 DNA follows: TGTGCCACCAGTGATGTCCCTGGGGGGCGCTCTGGGGCCAACGTCCTGACTTTC.

This clonotype has just a few counts. This chain joins TRBV20-1 and TRBJ2-5; TRBD2 matches at 9 bases. V lost 3 bases and J lost 2; bases outside the gene matches: 4. CDR3 length equals 14 residues. Germline CDR1 is DFQATT and CDR2 is SNEGSKA (reference sequence). The CDR3 here is CSASVAGVQETQYF. The CDR3 nucleotides read TGCAGTGCTAGTGTAGCGGGGGTTCAAGAGACCCAGTACTTC.

This clonotype occurred many times. DNA of the CDR3: TGTGCCAGCAGGGGCGGCGGGACCGGGGAGCTGTTTTTT. Translated: CASRGGGTGELFF. This sequence joins TRBV2 and TRBJ2-2; TRBD2 might be the D (5 bases). Between the trimmed V and J ends, which lost 6 bases and 5 bases, there was a span of 10 bases. This CDR3 spans 13 amino acids. The germline V gene has CDR1 SNHLY and CDR2 FYNNEI.

V is TRBV27 and J is TRBJ2-2; 9 bases are shared with TRBD2. CDR3 length: 16 residues. Germline CDR1 reads MNHEY; CDR2 reads SMNVEV (reference sequence). With 4 bases clipped from V and 5 bases from J, the junction kept 8 bases outside the gene matches. The CDR3 DNA reads TGTGCCAGCAGTTCCCTAGCGGGGCCGTGGACCGGGGAGCTGTTTTTT. The encoded protein is CASSSLAGPWTGELFF.

Many counts were recorded for this clonotype. The chain has TRBV3-1 and TRBJ2-3; the D gene is possibly TRBD2 (5 bases). V lost 1 base to trimming and J lost 2 bases, with 7 bases between them. The CDR3 contains 14 residues. Per the germline V gene, CDR1 is LGHDT and CDR2 is YNNKEL (reference sequence). CDR3 sequence: CASSQGLLTDTQYF. In DNA form, the CDR3 reads TGTGCCAGCAGCCAAGGACTACTCACAGATACGCAGTATTTT.

The chain combines TRBV29-1 with TRBJ2-5, with TRBD1 as a possible D gene (5 bases). This CDR3 region has 12 residues. Per the germline V gene, CDR1 is SQVTM and CDR2 is ANQGSEA. V lost 4 bases and J lost 4, with 10 bases in between. The DNA for the CDR3 is TGCAGCGTTGTTTGGCAGGGAGAGACCCAGTACTTC. Protein: CSVVWQGETQYF.

This clonotype was counted ten times or more. The CDR3 nucleotides are TGTGCCTGGAGCTTCACCGCGGGCTCTCATGAAAAACTGTTTTTT. The encoded protein is CAWSFTAGSHEKLFF. The chain links TRBV30 to TRBJ1-4; D remains unclear. This CDR3 is 15 amino acids long. Germline V CDR1 and CDR2: GTSNPN, SVGIG (reference sequence). V lost 3 bases and J lost 6, with 17 bases in between.

V usage is TRBV6-2 or TRBV6-3 and J usage is TRBJ2-1; 10 nucleotides align to TRBD2. In germline, CDR1 is MNHEY, CDR2 SVGEGT. Losses at the gene ends were 2 bases for V and 9 bases for J; bases not matched to a gene: 7. There are 15 residues in the CDR3. Here the CDR3 reads CASSYGASGSFEQFF. DNA for the CDR3: TGTGCCAGCAGTTACGGGGCTAGCGGGAGTTTTGAGCAGTTCTTC.

This clonotype was seen at least ten times. V and J are TRBV30 and TRBJ2-7; 9 nucleotides line up with TRBD1. CDR3 length: 12 residues. The V gene's germline CDR1 is GTSNPN and CDR2 SVGIG (reference sequence). The ends lost 5 bases at V and 1 base at J; junction bases unmatched: 0. The CDR3 loop reads CAWGQGSYEQYF. The CDR3 coding sequence is TGTGCCTGGGGACAGGGGTCCTACGAGCAGTACTTC. Filled out from reference TRBV30 and TRBJ2-7, the complete variable domain reads SQTIHQWPATLVQPVGSPLSLECTVEGTSNPNLYWYRQAAGRGLQLLFYSVGIGQISSEVPQNLSASRPQDRQFILSSKKLLLSDSGFYLCAWGQGSYEQYFGPGTRLTVT.

This clonotype was recorded at least ten times. This chain uses TRBV7-3 with TRBJ2-3; D is perhaps TRBD2 (7 bases). The V end was cut by 5 bases, the J end by 2 bases, with 17 bases between. CDR1 is SGHTA, CDR2 FQGTGA, per germline. The CDR3 runs 16 residues. CDR3 in DNA: TGTGCCAGCAGCGGGGGGGCTAGCGGATTCACAGATACGCAGTATTTT. Its translation: CASSGGASGFTDTQYF.